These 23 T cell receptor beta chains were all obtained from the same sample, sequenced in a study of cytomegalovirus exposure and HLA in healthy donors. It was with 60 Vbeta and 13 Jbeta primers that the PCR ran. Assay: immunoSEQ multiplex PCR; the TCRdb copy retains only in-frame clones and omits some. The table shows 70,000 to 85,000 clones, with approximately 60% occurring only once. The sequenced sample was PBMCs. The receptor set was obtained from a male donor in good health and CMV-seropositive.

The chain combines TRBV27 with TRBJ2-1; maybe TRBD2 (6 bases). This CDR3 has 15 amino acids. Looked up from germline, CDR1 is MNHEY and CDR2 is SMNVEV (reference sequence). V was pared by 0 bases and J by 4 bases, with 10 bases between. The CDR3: CASSLSGSSYNEQFF. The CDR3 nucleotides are TGTGCCAGCAGTTTATCCGGGAGTTCTTACAATGAGCAGTTCTTC.

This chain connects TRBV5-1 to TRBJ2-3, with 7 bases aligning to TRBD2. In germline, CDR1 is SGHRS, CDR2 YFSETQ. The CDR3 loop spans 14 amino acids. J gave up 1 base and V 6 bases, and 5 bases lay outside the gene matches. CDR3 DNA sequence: TGCGCCAGCAATGGCGGGGGAGGCACAGATACGCAGTATTTT. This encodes CASNGGGGTDTQYF.

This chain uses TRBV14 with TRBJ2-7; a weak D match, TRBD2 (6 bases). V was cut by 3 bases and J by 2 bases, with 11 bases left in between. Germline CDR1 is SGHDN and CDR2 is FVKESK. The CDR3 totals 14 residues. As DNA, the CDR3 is TGTGCCAGCAGCCAGGGACTCCTTCCCTACGAGCAGTACTTC. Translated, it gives CASSQGLLPYEQYF.

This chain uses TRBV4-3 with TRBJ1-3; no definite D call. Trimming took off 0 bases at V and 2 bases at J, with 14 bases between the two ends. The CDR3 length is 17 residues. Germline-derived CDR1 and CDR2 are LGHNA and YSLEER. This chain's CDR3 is CASSQEGGKGPGNTIYF. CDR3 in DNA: TGCGCCAGCAGCCAAGAAGGAGGTAAAGGCCCTGGAAACACCATATATTTT.

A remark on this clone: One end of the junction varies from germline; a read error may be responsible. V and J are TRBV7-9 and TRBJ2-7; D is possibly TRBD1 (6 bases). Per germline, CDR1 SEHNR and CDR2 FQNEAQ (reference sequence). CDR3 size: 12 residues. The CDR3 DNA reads TGTTCCAGTCAGGGGAGCAGTTACGAGCAGTACTTC. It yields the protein CSSQGSSYEQYF.

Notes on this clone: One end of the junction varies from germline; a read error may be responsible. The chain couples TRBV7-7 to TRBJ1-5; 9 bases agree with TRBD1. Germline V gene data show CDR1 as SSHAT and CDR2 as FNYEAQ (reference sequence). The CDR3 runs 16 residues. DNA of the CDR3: TGTGCTAGCAGCGCTAGGACAGGGGTAAGCAATCAGCCCCAGCATTTT. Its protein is CASSARTGVSNQPQHF.

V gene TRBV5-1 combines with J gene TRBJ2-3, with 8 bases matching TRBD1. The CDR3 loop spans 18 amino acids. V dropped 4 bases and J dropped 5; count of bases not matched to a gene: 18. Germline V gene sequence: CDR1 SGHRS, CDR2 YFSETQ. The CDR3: CASSNPRDRMEEGDTQYF. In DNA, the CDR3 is TGCGCCAGCAGCAACCCCAGGGACAGGATGGAGGAGGGAGATACGCAGTATTTT.

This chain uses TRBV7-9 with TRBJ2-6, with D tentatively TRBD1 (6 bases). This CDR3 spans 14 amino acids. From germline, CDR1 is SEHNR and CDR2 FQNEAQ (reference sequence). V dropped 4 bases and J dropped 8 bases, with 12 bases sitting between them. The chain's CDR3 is CASSSPQGTNVLTF. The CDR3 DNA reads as TGTGCCAGCAGCTCGCCACAGGGAACCAACGTCCTGACTTTC.

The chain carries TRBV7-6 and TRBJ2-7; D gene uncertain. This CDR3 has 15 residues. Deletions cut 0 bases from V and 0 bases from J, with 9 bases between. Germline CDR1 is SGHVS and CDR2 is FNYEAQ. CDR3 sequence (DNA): TGTGCCAGCAGCTTAGCTGGTGAGAGCTCCTACGAGCAGTACTTC. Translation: CASSLAGESSYEQYF.

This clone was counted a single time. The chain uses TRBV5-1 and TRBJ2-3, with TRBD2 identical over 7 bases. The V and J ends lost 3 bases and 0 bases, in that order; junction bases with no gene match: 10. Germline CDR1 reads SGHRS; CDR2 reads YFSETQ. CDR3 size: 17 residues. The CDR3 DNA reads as TGCGCCAGCAGCTCCCCCTCCAGCGGGGTAAGCACAGATACGCAGTATTTT. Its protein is CASSSPSSGVSTDTQYF.

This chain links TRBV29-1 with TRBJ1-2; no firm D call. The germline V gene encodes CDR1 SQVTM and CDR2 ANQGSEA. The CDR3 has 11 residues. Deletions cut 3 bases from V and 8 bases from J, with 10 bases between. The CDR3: CSVEPGGGYTF. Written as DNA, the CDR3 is TGCAGCGTTGAGCCTGGTGGCGGCTACACCTTC.

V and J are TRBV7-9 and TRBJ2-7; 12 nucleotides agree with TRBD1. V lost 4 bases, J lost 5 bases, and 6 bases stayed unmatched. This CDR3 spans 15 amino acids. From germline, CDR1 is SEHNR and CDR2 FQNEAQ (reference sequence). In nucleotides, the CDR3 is TGTGCCAGCAGCTCGCCGGGACAGGGGGCAGACGAGCAGTACTTC. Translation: CASSSPGQGADEQYF.

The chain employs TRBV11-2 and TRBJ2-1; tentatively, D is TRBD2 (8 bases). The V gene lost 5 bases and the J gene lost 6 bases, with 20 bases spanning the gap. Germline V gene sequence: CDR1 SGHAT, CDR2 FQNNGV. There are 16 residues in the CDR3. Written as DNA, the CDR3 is TGTGCCAGCAGCCCAGGGGGGAGCGGGAGCCTCAATGAGCAGTTCTTC. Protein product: CASSPGGSGSLNEQFF.

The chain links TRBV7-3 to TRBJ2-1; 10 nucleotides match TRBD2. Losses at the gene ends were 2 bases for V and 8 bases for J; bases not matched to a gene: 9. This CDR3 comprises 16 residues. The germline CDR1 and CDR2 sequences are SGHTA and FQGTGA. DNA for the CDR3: TGTGCCAGCAGCTTAGAGCCTACTAGCGGGATTGATGAGCAGTTCTTC. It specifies CASSLEPTSGIDEQFF.

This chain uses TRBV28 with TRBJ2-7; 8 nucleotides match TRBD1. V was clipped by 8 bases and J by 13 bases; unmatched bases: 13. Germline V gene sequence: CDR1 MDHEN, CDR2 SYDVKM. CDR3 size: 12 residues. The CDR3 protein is CASSPGTGLFYF. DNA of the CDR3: TGTGCCAGCTCCCCCGGGACAGGTCTATTTTACTTC.

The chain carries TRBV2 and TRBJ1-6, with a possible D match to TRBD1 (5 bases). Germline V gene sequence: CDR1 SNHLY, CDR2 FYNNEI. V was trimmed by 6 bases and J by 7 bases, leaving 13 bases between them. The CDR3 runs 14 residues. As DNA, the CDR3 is TGTGCCAGCAGCAGTACAGGTCCAAATTCACCCCTCCACTTT. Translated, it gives CASSSTGPNSPLHF.

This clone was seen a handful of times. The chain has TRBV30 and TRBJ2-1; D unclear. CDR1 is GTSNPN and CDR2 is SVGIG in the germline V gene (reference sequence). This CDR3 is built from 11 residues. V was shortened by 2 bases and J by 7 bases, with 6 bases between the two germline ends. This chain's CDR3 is CAWSPRNEQFF. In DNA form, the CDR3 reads TGTGCCTGGAGTCCTAGGAATGAGCAGTTCTTC.

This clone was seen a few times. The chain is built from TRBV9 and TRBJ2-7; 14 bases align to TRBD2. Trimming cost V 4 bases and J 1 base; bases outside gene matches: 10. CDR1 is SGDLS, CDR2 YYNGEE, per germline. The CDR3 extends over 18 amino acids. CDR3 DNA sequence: TGTGCCAGCAGCCCGGGGGGACTAGCGGGAGTTGTTTCCTACGAGCAGTACTTC. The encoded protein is CASSPGGLAGVVSYEQYF.

The CDR3: CASSLVGDQPQHF. The CDR3 coding sequence is TGTGCCAGCAGCTTAGTAGGAGATCAGCCCCAGCATTTT. This chain connects TRBV7-9 to TRBJ1-5, with D uncertain. Germline loops: CDR1 SEHNR, CDR2 FQNEAQ (reference sequence). The CDR3 extends over 13 amino acids. The germline V and J ends were trimmed by 1 base and 5 bases, with 6 bases remaining between them.

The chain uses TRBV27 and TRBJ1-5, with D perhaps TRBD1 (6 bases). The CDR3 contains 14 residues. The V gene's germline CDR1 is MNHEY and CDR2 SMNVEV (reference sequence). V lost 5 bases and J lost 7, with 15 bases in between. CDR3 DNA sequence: TGTGCCAGCAGTCTCAGGGGCTCGGGGCAGCCCCAGCATTTT. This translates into CASSLRGSGQPQHF.

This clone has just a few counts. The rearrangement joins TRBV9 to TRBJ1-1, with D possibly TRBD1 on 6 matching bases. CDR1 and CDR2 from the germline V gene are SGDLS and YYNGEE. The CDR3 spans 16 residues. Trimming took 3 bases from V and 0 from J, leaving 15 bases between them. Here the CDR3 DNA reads TGTGCCAGCAGCGCGCGAAAGGGGGAGATGAACACTGAAGCTTTCTTT. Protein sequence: CASSARKGEMNTEAFF.

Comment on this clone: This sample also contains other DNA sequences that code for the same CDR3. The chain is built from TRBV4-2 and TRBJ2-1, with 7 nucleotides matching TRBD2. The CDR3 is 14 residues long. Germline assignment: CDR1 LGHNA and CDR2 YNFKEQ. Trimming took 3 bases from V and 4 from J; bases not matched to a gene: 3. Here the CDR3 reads CASSQGGGYNEQFF. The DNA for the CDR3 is TGTGCCAGCAGCCAGGGCGGGGGTTACAATGAGCAGTTCTTC.

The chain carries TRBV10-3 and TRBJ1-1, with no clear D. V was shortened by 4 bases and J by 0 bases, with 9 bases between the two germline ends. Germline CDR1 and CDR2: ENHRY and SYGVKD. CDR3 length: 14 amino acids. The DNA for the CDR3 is TGTGCCATCAGTGTGGAGTCGGTGAACACTGAAGCTTTCTTT. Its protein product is CAISVESVNTEAFF.